The entry that follows covers one TCR beta chain sequence. The antigen remains unidentified. The data stem from a study of cytomegalovirus exposure and HLA in healthy donors. About the research overall: Among about 380 genotyped donors, 80% to 90% fell in the Caucasian-associated ancestry cluster. Study observations and caveats: An analysis done earlier found most TCR beta V segments productive about 87% or about 30% of the time. Reported performance of the classifier showed diagnosis of cytomegalovirus status with high specificity and sensitivity.

Germline V gene lookup returns CDR1 LNHDA and CDR2 SQIVND (reference sequence). V was clipped by 7 bases and J by 6 bases; unmatched bases: 7. The CDR3 is 13 amino acids. PCR employed 60 Vbeta and 13 Jbeta primers. Data came from immunoSEQ multiplex PCR; TCRdb stores just in-frame clones and leaves some out. Among about 160,000 clones, under 75% were seen once, and the ten largest hold 7% to 7.5%. The sample was PBMCs. The origin of this receptor is a man between 40 and 49 years old in good health and CMV-seropositive. The chain has TRBV19 and TRBJ1-2, with TRBD1 identical over 8 bases. CDR3 region: CASTQTGVNGYTF. The CDR3 DNA follows: TGTGCCAGTACCCAGACAGGGGTAAATGGCTACACCTTC.